The TCR beta chain under discussion was sequenced for a study of T cells in Graves' hyperthyroidism and ophthalmopathy. Pregnant or lactating patients were excluded, as were those with uncontrolled infection or other autoimmune disease. Based on clinical symptoms, serum thyroxine and TRAb, thyroid ultrasound and orbital computed tomography, diagnoses were reached. What was amplified from RNA transcripts were TCR beta CDR3 regions. An initial round of RT-PCR targeting the TCR CDR3 relied on the HTBI primer set. MiXCR, applied by TCRdb to the multiplex PCR reads, yields one record per CDR3 protein. The profile shows hundreds of thousands of distinct CDR3 sequences, approximately 15% of them singletons. Overall study results and limits: The majority of expanded thyroid clonotypes above 0.001 also appeared in blood. Model predictions of ophthalmopathy came a median approximately 6.8 months before onset.

This clonotype was seen many times. Its target is not known. Trimming took 7 bases from V and 6 from J; bases not matched to a gene: 5. The germline CDR1 and CDR2 sequences are SGHTA and FQGTGA. The CDR3 has 14 amino acids. The receptor's source is a woman aged 40 to 50 with Graves' ophthalmopathy. The genes are TRBV7-3 and TRBJ2-1, with 11 bases matching TRBD2. Sequencing used blood. The CDR3, as DNA: TGTGCCAGCAACAACGGACTAGCGGGCAATGAGCAGTTCTTC. Translating gives CASNNGLAGNEQFF.